This T cell receptor (beta chain) was recovered during a study of T-cell memory formation after mild COVID-19. TCRdb re-derived calls from the 5' RACE reads in MiXCR, one entry per CDR3 protein. The data show roughly 310,000 distinct CDR3 sequences, around 15% seen once. CDR1 SGHRS and CDR2 YFSETQ come from the germline V gene. Unmatched junction bases numbered 8, after V lost 3 bases and J lost 3 bases. This CDR3 has 15 amino acids. The material sequenced was PBMCs or a T cell subset sorted from them (not recorded which). This clonotype originated in a man aged 18 to 30 who had mild COVID-19 (a few samples of this study predate the infection). Cell type and time point are not known. The rearrangement uses TRBV5-1 and TRBJ2-5; 7 nucleotides agree with TRBD1. CDR3 residues: CASSSFHRGEETQYF. DNA of the CDR3: TGCGCCAGCAGCTCCTTTCACAGGGGCGAAGAGACCCAGTACTTC.